The T cell receptor (beta chain) under discussion was sequenced for a study of T cell repertoires in cytomegalovirus infection (dated by TCRdb to the late 2010s). Concerning the study at large: The HLA type of each donor mattered for the analysis, because public TCR beta signatures pointed to carriage of CMV infection along with the matching HLA type. Summary of the overall study and its limitations: In the ex vivo response, HLA-C-restricted CMV-specific TCR beta clonotypes were dominant, and in two of eight donors the single most frequent clonotype came from this HLA-C-restricted group. Carriers of CMV infection plus the relevant HLA type were discriminated by the cumulative frequency of public TCR beta family members in the study cohort and in an independent approximately 400-donor cohort.

TCRdb records Illumina HiSeq 1500 as the sequencer. Through fastp at Q25 and MiXCR, TCRdb rebuilt clones from the public reads, retaining in-frame beta chains. Each entry merges the rows of one CDR3 protein and shows their most common DNA and genes. Present in this sample are hundreds of thousands of distinct CDR3 sequences, roughly 16% of which were seen just once. The ten most abundant clones make up around 12% of the sample. The CDR3 adds up to 10 amino acids, both ends counted. CDR1 and CDR2 are read off the germline V gene as SGHDT and YYEEEE. Regarding this clonotype: The target of this receptor is not known. Lacking the conserved final phenylalanine or tryptophan, this CDR3 likely reflects a read error. The DNA is omitted, as the CDR3 cannot be located on it reliably, and the CDR3 follows TCRdb's listing.

Material: PBMCs. This sequence originates from a human donor in good health (CMV status not recorded). Some clones in this sample may be carry-over from other donors' samples. The receptor chain draws on TRBV5-6 and TRBJ1-2. The CDR3 sequence is CASSLEAVNV.